A selection of T cell receptor beta chains follows, all from one sample in a study of blood T cell repertoires in COVID-19. Generated by immunoSEQ multiplex PCR, the TCRdb table keeps only in-frame clones and is missing some. This table has 150,000 or so clones, 78% appearing once. Sequencing input: peripheral blood. These receptors were taken from a man older than 75 with acute or convalescent COVID-19. The CDR3 runs from the conserved cysteine through the conserved F or W. D genes are given only for firm matches. A row's size may be missing; if present it is once, few, many or a size class.

V gene	J gene	clone size	D gene	CDR3 DNA	CDR3 protein
TRBV11-1	TRBJ1-1	.	TRBD1	TGTGCCAGCAGCTTAGGGACAGGGGTCGCCACCGGCGGAGCTTTCTTT	CASSLGTGVATGGAFF
TRBV7-2	TRBJ2-7	.	TRBD1	TGTGCCAGCAGCTTAGACAGGGGTCCCTACGAGCAGTACTTC	CASSLDRGPYEQYF
TRBV6-5	TRBJ1-2	.	.	TGTGCCAGCAGTCTGGACAATAACTATGGCTACACCTTC	CASSLDNNYGYTF
TRBV24-1	TRBJ1-5	.	.	TGTGCCACCAGTGACGCAGGGGATAGCAATCAGCCCCAGCATTTT	CATSDAGDSNQPQHF
TRBV6-1	TRBJ2-1	.	.	TGTGCCAGCAGTGAAGACGGCGGGTACAATGAGCAGTTCTTC	CASSEDGGYNEQFF
TRBV5-1	TRBJ2-5	.	TRBD2	TGCGCCAGCAGCTTGGGGCCTCCGGGGGGTGAGACCCAGTACTTC	CASSLGPPGGETQYF
TRBV5-1	TRBJ1-3	.	TRBD1	TGCGCCAGCAGCTTGGGACCCTTACAGGGGGCGGCAGGAAACACCATATATTTT	CASSLGPLQGAAGNTIYF
TRBV3-1/TRBV3-2	TRBJ1-3	.	TRBD1	TGTGCCAGCAGCCGAAATACAGGGGCGGCTGGAAACACCATATATTTT	CASSRNTGAAGNTIYF
TRBV5-1	TRBJ2-1	.	.	TGCGCCAGCAGCTTTGGGGGGAATGAGCAGTTCTTC	CASSFGGNEQFF
TRBV5-1	TRBJ1-5	.	.	TGCGCCAGCAGCCCGACGACAGGAGTTAGCAATCAGCCCCAGCATTTT	CASSPTTGVSNQPQHF
TRBV5-1	TRBJ2-5	.	.	TGCGCCAGCAGCTTGGGGGGCGAGGTAAAAGAGACCCAGTACTTC	CASSLGGEVKETQYF
TRBV4-1	TRBJ1-2	.	.	TGCGCCAGCAGCCAAGGGTGGGGAGCCCTCTATGGCTACACCTTC	CASSQGWGALYGYTF
TRBV18	TRBJ2-3	.	.	TGTGCCAGCTCACAAAAACAGGGGACTAGCACAGATACGCAGTATTTT	CASSQKQGTSTDTQYF
TRBV5-1	TRBJ2-5	.	.	TGCGCCAGCAGCCTCCAAGAGACCCAGTACTTC	CASSLQETQYF
TRBV6-5	TRBJ2-3	once	TRBD2	TGTGCCACCTCCCTAGCGGGGGGGCACACAGATACGCAGTATTTT	CATSLAGGHTDTQYF
TRBV19	TRBJ2-1	.	.	TGTGCCAGTAGTATAGATCGCTCAAGGGGCTTATACAATGAGCAGTTCTTC	CASSIDRSRGLYNEQFF
TRBV5-6	TRBJ1-2	.	.	TGTGCCAGCAGTACCGGGGGGTACAACTATGGCTACACCTTC	CASSTGGYNYGYTF
TRBV13	TRBJ2-3	few	TRBD2	TGTGCCAGCAGCTTAAGTGGACTAGCGGGCACAGATACGCAGTATTTT	CASSLSGLAGTDTQYF
TRBV27	TRBJ1-6	.	.	TGTGCCAGCAGTTTAAGTAAGACAATTCCGAATTCACCCCTCCACTTT	CASSLSKTIPNSPLHF
TRBV2	TRBJ2-2	once	.	TGTGCCAGCAGTGAAAGGTCAGGGGGAGGTCCCGGGGAGCTGTTTTTT	CASSERSGGGPGELFF
TRBV27	TRBJ1-5	.	TRBD1	TGTGCCAGCAAGAAAGGACAGGGGGATCAGCCCCAGCATTTT	CASKKGQGDQPQHF
TRBV6-1	TRBJ2-1	few	TRBD2	TGTGCCAGCAGTGAATATGCAGGGACTAGCGGTAGCTCCTACAATGAGCAGTTCTTC	CASSEYAGTSGSSYNEQFF
TRBV6-5	TRBJ2-2	.	.	TGTGCCAGCGTAGGGGGTCCCGGGGAGCTGTTTTTT	CASVGGPGELFF
TRBV28	TRBJ1-2	.	.	TGTGCCAGCAGTACGACAGCGGGCTATGGCTACACCTTC	CASSTTAGYGYTF